The source of this TCR beta chain is a study of spatial heterogeneity in lung cancer. Time point noted: sample taken at primary tumor resection. Material for sequencing was whole RNA from tumor, nontumor lung or frozen PBMC, left unsorted. From the 5' RACE reads, TCRdb called clonotypes with MiXCR, one entry per CDR3 protein. The sample shows about 92,000 distinct CDR3 sequences, about 12% of them seen only once. The source of this sequence is a male donor with early-stage non-small cell lung cancer. Sample: PBMCs, taken at surgery.

DNA for the CDR3: TGTGCCAGCCTCTACAGGGAAATTACTAGCGGCTACACCTTC. The encoded protein is CASLYREITSGYTF. The chain is built from TRBV2 and TRBJ1-2; tentatively, D is TRBD1 (6 bases). Per germline, CDR1 SNHLY and CDR2 FYNNEI. Deletions cut 8 bases from V and 8 bases from J, with 21 bases between. The CDR3 sequence is 14 residues long.